The source of this T cell receptor beta chain is a study of read filtering for tumor transcriptome and immune sequencing. On the study more broadly: Revised staging placed eight or nine patients in R-ISS I, about 16 in II, roughly 7 in III.

Study results and caveats: The sorted CD138-negative fraction was a mixed bone marrow immune population, not purified T cells. Dropping single-read clonotypes raised IR-seq and RNA-seq shared-clonotype correlation. IR-seq captured clonotypes deeper and more reliably than RNA-seq.

The V and J ends lost 8 bases and 8 bases respectively, with 18 bases between them. CDR1 is MNHEY and CDR2 is SMNVEV in the germline V gene (reference sequence). CDR3 length: 13 residues. In regard to this clonotype: No antigen is known for it.

This library used roughly 400 ng RNA and molecular barcoded adaptors spanning alpha/delta and beta/gamma chains. MiXCR was run by TCRdb on the reads, yielding one entry per CDR3 protein. The sample shows 90,000 or so distinct CDR3 sequences, around a fifth of them seen only once. This receptor was identified in a donor at least 40 years old with multiple myeloma. Source material: a population of CD138-negative cells sorted from bone marrow. The chain recombines TRBV27 with TRBJ1-2; a possible D gene is TRBD1 (6 bases). The CDR3 DNA sequence: TGTGCCAGCGGGGACACCGGGGCCAAAGGCTACACCTTC. It specifies CASGDTGAKGYTF.